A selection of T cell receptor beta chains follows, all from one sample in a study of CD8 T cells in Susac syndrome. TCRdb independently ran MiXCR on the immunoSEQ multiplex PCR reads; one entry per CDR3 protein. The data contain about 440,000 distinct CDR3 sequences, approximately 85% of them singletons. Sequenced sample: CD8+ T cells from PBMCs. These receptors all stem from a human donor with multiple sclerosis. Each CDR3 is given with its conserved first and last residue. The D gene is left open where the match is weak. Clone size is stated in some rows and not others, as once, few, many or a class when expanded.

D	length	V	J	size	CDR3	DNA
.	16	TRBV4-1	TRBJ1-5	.	CASSQELGQLNQPQHF	TGCGCCAGCAGCCAAGAATTGGGCCAGCTCAATCAGCCCCAGCATTTT
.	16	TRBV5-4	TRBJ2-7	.	CASSLAETAPSGEQYF	TGTGCCAGCAGCTTGGCCGAGACAGCTCCGTCTGGTGAGCAGTACTTC
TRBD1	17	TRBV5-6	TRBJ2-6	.	CASSRRGLASGANVLTF	TGTGCCAGCAGCCGCAGGGGGCTGGCGTCTGGGGCCAACGTCCTGACTTTC
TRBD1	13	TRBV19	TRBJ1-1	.	CASIGQGVTEAFF	TGTGCCAGTATAGGACAGGGGGTTACTGAAGCTTTCTTT
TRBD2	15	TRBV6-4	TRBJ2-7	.	CASSEGSGGNYEQYF	TGTGCCAGCAGTGAAGGTAGCGGGGGGAACTACGAGCAGTACTTC
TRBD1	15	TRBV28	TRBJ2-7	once	CASTGQGWSSYEQYF	TGTGCCAGCACAGGACAGGGATGGAGTTCCTACGAGCAGTACTTC
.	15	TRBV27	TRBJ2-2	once	CASSLSSSPTGELFF	TGTGCCAGCAGTTTATCTTCCTCCCCCACCGGGGAGCTGTTTTTT
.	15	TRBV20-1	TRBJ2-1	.	CSARDYRTVYNEQFF	TGCAGTGCTAGAGATTATCGGACAGTATACAATGAGCAGTTCTTC
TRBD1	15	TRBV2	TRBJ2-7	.	CASSDPGQVRNEQYF	TGTGCCAGCAGTGATCCGGGACAGGTTAGGAACGAGCAGTACTTC
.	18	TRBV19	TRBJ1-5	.	CASSIGTRTDYSNQPQHF	TGTGCCAGTAGTATAGGTACGAGGACAGATTATAGCAATCAGCCCCAGCATTTT
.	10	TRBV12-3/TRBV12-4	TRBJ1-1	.	CATLNTEAFF	TGTGCCACCCTGAACACTGAAGCTTTCTTT
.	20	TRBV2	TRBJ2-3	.	CASSGPGPQGETSPTDTQYF	TGTGCCAGCAGTGGTCCCGGGCCTCAAGGCGAGACTTCCCCCACAGATACGCAGTATTTT
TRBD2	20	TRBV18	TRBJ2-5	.	CASSPTSADWEGSFQETQYF	TGTGCCAGCTCACCAACCTCGGCGGATTGGGAGGGGTCGTTCCAAGAGACCCAGTACTTC
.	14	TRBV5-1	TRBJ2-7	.	CASGFDRSSYEQYF	TGCGCCAGCGGATTCGACAGGAGCTCCTACGAGCAGTACTTC
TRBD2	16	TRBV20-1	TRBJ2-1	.	CSARDGRLAGAQKQFF	TGCAGTGCTAGAGACGGGAGACTAGCGGGGGCCCAAAAGCAGTTCTTC
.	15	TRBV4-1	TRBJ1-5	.	CASSHRASSNQPQHF	TGCGCCAGCAGCCACCGCGCCTCTAGCAATCAGCCCCAGCATTTT
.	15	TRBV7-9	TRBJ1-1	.	CASSPLTQLNTEAFF	TGTGCCAGCAGCCCCTTGACACAACTGAACACTGAAGCTTTCTTT
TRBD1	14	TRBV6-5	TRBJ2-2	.	CASSSAGGIGELFF	TGTGCCAGCAGTTCGGCAGGGGGCATAGGGGAGCTGTTTTTT
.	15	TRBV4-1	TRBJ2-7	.	CASSQVGGMIDEQYF	TGCGCCAGCAGCCAAGTAGGAGGGATGATCGACGAGCAGTACTTC
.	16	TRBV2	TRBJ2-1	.	CASTQGIGGIYNEQFF	TGTGCCAGCACCCAGGGCATAGGCGGGATTTACAATGAGCAGTTCTTC
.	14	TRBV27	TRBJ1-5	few	CASRNGGSNQPQHF	TGTGCCAGCAGGAACGGGGGGAGCAATCAGCCCCAGCATTTT
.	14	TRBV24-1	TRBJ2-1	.	CATSDLEAGNEQFF	TGTGCCACCAGTGATTTGGAAGCAGGGAATGAGCAGTTCTTC
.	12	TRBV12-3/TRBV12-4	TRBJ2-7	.	CASSLYMVEQYF	TGTGCCAGCAGTTTGTACATGGTTGAGCAGTACTTC
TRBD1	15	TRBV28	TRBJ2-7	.	CASTYRDRGIDEQYF	TGTGCCAGCACCTACCGAGACAGGGGCATTGACGAGCAGTACTTC
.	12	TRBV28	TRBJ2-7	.	CASSLTRDEQYF	TGTGCCAGCAGTTTGACTCGAGACGAGCAGTACTTC
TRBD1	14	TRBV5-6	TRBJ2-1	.	CASSPTGQGSEQFF	TGTGCCAGCAGCCCTACGGGACAGGGGAGTGAGCAGTTCTTC
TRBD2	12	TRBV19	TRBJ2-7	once	CASTGAGREQYF	TGTGCCAGTACCGGAGCGGGGCGCGAGCAGTACTTC
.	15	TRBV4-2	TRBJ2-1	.	CASSQQQGKYNEQFF	TGTGCCAGCAGCCAACAACAGGGTAAATACAATGAGCAGTTCTTC